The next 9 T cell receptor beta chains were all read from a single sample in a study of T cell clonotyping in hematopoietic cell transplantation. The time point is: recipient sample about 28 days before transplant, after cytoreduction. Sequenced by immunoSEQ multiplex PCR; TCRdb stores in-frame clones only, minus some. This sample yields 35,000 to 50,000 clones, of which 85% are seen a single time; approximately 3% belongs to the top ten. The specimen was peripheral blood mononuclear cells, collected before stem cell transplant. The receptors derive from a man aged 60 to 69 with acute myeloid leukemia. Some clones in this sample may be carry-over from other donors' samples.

The CDR3 bases are TGCGCCAGCAGCCAAGGCGCACAACTGCGGAGCAATCAGCCCCAGCATTTT. Translated: CASSQGAQLRSNQPQHF. The rearrangement links TRBV4-1 to TRBJ1-5; no definite D call. The CDR3 length is 17 residues. From germline, CDR1 is MGHRA and CDR2 YSYEKL. V dropped 1 base and J dropped 1 base, with 14 bases sitting between them.

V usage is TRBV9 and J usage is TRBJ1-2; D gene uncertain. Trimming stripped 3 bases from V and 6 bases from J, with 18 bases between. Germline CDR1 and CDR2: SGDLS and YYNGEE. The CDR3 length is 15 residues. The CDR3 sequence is CASSAFLDGKNGYTF. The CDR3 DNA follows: TGTGCCAGCAGCGCCTTTCTGGACGGAAAGAATGGCTACACCTTC.

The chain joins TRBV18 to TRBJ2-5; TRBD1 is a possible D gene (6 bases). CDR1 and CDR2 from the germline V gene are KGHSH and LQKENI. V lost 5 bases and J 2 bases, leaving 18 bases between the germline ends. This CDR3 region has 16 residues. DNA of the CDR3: TGTGCCAGCTCATTAACGGCTCAGGGGCTGCAAGAGACCCAGTACTTC. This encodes CASSLTAQGLQETQYF.

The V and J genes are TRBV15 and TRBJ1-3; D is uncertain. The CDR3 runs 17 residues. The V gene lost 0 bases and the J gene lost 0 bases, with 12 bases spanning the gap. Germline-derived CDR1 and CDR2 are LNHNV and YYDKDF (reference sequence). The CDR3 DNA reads TGTGCCACCAGCAGAGATCGCCATGCGTCCTCTGGAAACACCATATATTTT. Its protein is CATSRDRHASSGNTIYF.

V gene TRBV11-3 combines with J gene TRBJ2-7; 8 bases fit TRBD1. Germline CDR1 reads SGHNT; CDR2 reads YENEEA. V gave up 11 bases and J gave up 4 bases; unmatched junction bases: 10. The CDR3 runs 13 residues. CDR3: CAAQGAQAYEQYF. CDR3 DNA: TGTGCCGCGCAGGGGGCGCAGGCTTACGAGCAGTACTTC.

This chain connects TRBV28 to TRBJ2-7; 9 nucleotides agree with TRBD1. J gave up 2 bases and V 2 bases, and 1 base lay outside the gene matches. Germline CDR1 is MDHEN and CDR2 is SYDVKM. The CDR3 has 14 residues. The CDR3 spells CASSLGTGPYEQYF. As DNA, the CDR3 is TGTGCCAGCAGTTTAGGGACAGGGCCCTACGAGCAGTACTTC. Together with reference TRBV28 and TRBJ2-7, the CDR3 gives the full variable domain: DVKVTQSSRYLVKRTGEKVFLECVQDMDHENMFWYRQDPGLGLRLIYFSYDVKMKEKGDIPEGYSVSREKKERFSLILESASTNQTSMYLCASSLGTGPYEQYFGPGTRLTVT.

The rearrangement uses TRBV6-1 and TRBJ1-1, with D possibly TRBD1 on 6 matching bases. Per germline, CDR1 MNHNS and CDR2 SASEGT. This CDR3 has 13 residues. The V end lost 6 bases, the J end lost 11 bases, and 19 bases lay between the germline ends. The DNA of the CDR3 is TGTGCCAGCAGGCCGGGACATCTCAGTATGGCTTTCTTT. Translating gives CASRPGHLSMAFF.

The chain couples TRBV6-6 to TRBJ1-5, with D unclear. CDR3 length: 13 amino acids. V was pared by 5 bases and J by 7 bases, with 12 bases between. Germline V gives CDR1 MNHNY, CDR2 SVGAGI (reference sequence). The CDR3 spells CASSLALQQPQHF. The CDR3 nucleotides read TGTGCCAGCAGTCTTGCTCTCCAGCAGCCCCAGCATTTT.

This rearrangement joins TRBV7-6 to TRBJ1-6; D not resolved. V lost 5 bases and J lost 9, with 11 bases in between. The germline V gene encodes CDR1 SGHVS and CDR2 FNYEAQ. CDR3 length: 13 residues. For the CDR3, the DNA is TGTGCCAGCAGCCTCCAGGAGGCTTCACCCCTCCACTTT. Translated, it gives CASSLQEASPLHF.